The subject of this entry is one T cell receptor beta chain. Its target is unknown. Amplification used 60 Vbeta primers and 13 Jbeta primers. The protocol was immunoSEQ multiplex PCR, while the TCRdb copy is restricted to in-frame clones and leaves out a portion. The profile shows 150,000 to 200,000 clones, approximately 71% of them singletons. These data come from a study of cytomegalovirus exposure and HLA in healthy donors. Study-wide findings and caveats: Within a later analysis, the majority of CMV-associated TCR beta chains appeared HLA-restricted. Based on reports, TCR beta sequences accurately predicted HLA-A and HLA-B alleles for most subjects. TCR beta chain V- and J-gene trimming was linked, in a later analysis, to a missense variant in DCLRE1C. The sole available immune exposure information was CMV serostatus.

The CDR3 spans 14 residues. The germline CDR1 and CDR2 sequences are SQVTM and ANQGSEA. The V gene lost 4 bases and the J gene lost 2 bases, with 15 bases spanning the gap. The gene calls are TRBV29-1 and TRBJ2-7; a possible D gene is TRBD1 (6 bases). This sequence originates from a man aged 18 to 35 in good health and CMV-seropositive. Sequencing was performed on PBMCs. The CDR3 region is CSVGDNGPPYEQYF. The DNA of the CDR3 is TGCAGCGTTGGGGACAACGGACCGCCCTACGAGCAGTACTTC.